This entry concerns a single TCR beta chain. The antigen is not known. The data are from a study of T cell responses to AZD1222 COVID-19 vaccine. Study-wide background: Investigators merged groups given second doses at roughly 4 or roughly 12 weeks. Study-level points and caveats: White British people made up most donors, females outnumbered males, and clonal diversity was possibly underestimated.

V lost 11 bases, J lost 1 base, and 11 bases stayed unmatched. The CDR3 is 15 amino acids. Germline V gene lookup returns CDR1 MNHEY and CDR2 SVGAGI. This table comes from immunoSEQ multiplex PCR, and its TCRdb copy is limited to in-frame clones, with some not included. Of roughly 70,000 clones detected, about 88% appear once; the ten largest clones hold 15% to 20%. This sequence originates from an adult in good health. The material sequenced was peripheral blood, taken on day 0 of AZD1222 vaccination. This chain connects TRBV6-5 to TRBJ2-1, with 7 bases matching TRBD2. The CDR3 nucleotides are TGTGCCTCCTCACACCCAGCGGGGTCCTACAATGAGCAGTTCTTC. Translated, it gives CASSHPAGSYNEQFF.